This T cell receptor beta chain was observed in a study of OX40 agonist ivuxolimab in advanced cancers. Concerning the study at large: Ivuxolimab, which targeted the costimulatory receptor OX40 (CD134), was an agonistic, fully human IgG2 monoclonal antibody. Prior anti-PD-1, anti-PD-L1 or anti-CTLA-4 therapy was permitted, and checkpoint inhibitors had been received by roughly 40% of dose-escalation patients. Three dose-escalation patients achieved partial responses, one with hepatocellular carcinoma and two with cutaneous melanoma. Peripheral TCRbeta sequencing was intended to test whether TCR sequence diversity was altered and clonal T-cell expansion was caused by ivuxolimab. The paper describes the monotherapy dose-escalation part (N of about 57 patients) of the phase I trial of ivuxolimab. Intravenous ivuxolimab was administered to patients every 2 weeks at six dose levels: 0.01, 0.1, 0.3, 1.5, 3 and 10 mg/kg. In the dose-escalation cohort, around four fifths of patients were male, and the mean age was approximately 60 years with a range of roughly 23 to 79. Among the roughly 50 dose-escalation patients, about 20 had hepatocellular carcinoma, some 15 melanoma, 9 renal cell carcinoma and 9 head and neck cancer.

Overall study outcomes, separate from this receptor: In partial responders in the 0.1-3.0 mg/kg groups, normalized peripheral clonal expansion was found to be among the lowest, especially among CD8+ T cells. Which antigens the clonally expanded peripheral T cells were specific for was not determined. After ivuxolimab, CD8+ T cells had more expanded clones than CD4+ T cells on average. Low levels of normalized T-cell clonal expansion were also seen in some patients who did not respond. Clonal expansion of both CD4+ and CD8+ blood T cells was observed from baseline to week 6 at doses 0.1 to 3.0 mg/kg.

To sequence the TCRbeta CDR3 region, genomic DNA was isolated from the sorted cells. The immunoSEQ Assay was used for sequencing of TCRbeta CDR3 regions. TCRdb retrieved this table from immuneACCESS and kept in-frame rearrangements only. Not all clones are present; in checked studies, unresolved V genes account for under half, and no reason is known for the remainder. The sample profile shows roughly 64,000 clones; 80% to 90% of them were found once. 2.1% of the sample is held by the ten biggest clonotypes. The trial excluded patients who had a history of autoimmune disease or were on systemic immunosuppression. Peripheral blood for TCR sequencing was drawn from every dose cohort at baseline, at cycle 4 day 1 and at cycle 7 day 1. The samples were drawn from a first-in-human, open-label, multicenter phase I dose-escalation trial of ivuxolimab. Adults with locally advanced or metastatic head and neck squamous cell, hepatocellular, melanoma or renal cell carcinoma were enrolled in the trial. CD4+ and CD8+ T cells were sorted separately from peripheral blood before TCR sequencing.

The sample holds a few counts of this clone. Its target antigen remains unknown. No much larger clone exists at a distance of one base, and base qualities are not known. For this chain, trimming is 2 bases at the V end and 2 bases at the J end, and the number of junction bases without a gene match is 1. Inclusive of the bounding cysteine and phenylalanine, the CDR3 is 14 residues long. Solely the CDR3 DNA is kept, with 42 bases framed from the first base. The germline V gene encodes CDR1 SGHVS and CDR2 FQNEAQ. The sequence came from an adult with an advanced solid tumor such as melanoma, head and neck, liver or kidney cancer. The material sequenced was CD4+ or CD8+ T cells sorted from blood, taken in a trial of the OX40 agonist ivuxolimab. The chain is encoded by TRBV7-8 joined to TRBJ2-3; TRBD1 matches 7 bases in the middle. The nucleotide sequence reads as follows: TGTGCCAGCAGCTTAAGGGGGCACACAGATACGCAGTATTTT. Translated, it gives CASSLRGHTDTQYF.